This T cell receptor beta chain was found in a study of blood T cell repertoires in COVID-19. Study overall: Donors in the United States, Italy and Spain gave samples during acute or convalescent COVID-19. The cDNA or gDNA used as material had been derived from T cells, B-cell-depleted T cells, or PBMCs.

TCRdb's copy holds only in-frame clones and misses some; the assay was immunoSEQ multiplex PCR. This sample has about 34,000 clones, with 85% found just once. V shed 4 bases and J shed 1 base, with 6 bases lying between them. This CDR3 is built from 13 residues. Per germline, CDR1 ENHRY and CDR2 SYGVKD. This rearrangement joins TRBV10-3 to TRBJ2-3; D is unclear. This clonotype was sampled from a woman aged 55-69 years with active COVID-19. The source material was peripheral blood. CDR3 protein: CAISALGTDTQYF. The CDR3 nucleotides read TGTGCCATCAGTGCTCTAGGCACAGATACGCAGTATTTT.